The entry that follows covers one TCR beta chain sequence. At one end the junction does not follow the germline gene, possibly because of a read error. CDR3 size: 13 residues. The source of the sample is a study of patients and donors after allogeneic stem cell transplantation. TCRdb ran MiXCR on the RT-PCR reads and lists one entry per CDR3 protein. The sample records about 960,000 distinct CDR3 sequences, around 17% being singletons. Sequencing used blood, either unsorted or a sorted T cell fraction (not recorded which). The chain joins TRBV12-3 or TRBV12-4 to TRBJ2-7, with a tentative D call TRBD2 (6 bases). The receptor's source is a human donor who was either an allogeneic HSCT recipient or a stem cell or donor lymphocyte infusion donor (not recorded which). It is not recorded whose cells these are; they may come from a transplant donor. CDR3 sequence: CASSPRRGSSTWF. CDR3 nucleotide sequence: TGTGCCAGCAGTCCTAGGCGGGGCTCTTCTACGTGGTTC.